The 15 T cell receptor beta chains in this list originate from one sample, sequenced in a study of blood T cell repertoires in COVID-19. Clones were read by immunoSEQ multiplex PCR, and TCRdb kept only the in-frame ones, dropping some. The sample has about 77,000 clones; more than 90% are singletons. What was sequenced was peripheral blood. All receptors come from a woman older than 75 with active or convalescent COVID-19.

The genes are TRBV30 and TRBJ1-4, with unresolved D. Trimming removed 1 base at V and 4 bases at J, with 7 bases between. The length of the CDR3 is 13 residues. Per the germline V gene, CDR1 is GTSNPN and CDR2 is SVGIG (reference sequence). The CDR3 reads CAWSGQFNEKLFF. The CDR3 bases are TGTGCCTGGAGTGGCCAGTTTAATGAAAAACTGTTTTTT.

This clone was seen a handful of times. The gene calls are TRBV28 and TRBJ1-5, with 8 bases matching TRBD1. The CDR3 has 14 residues. The V segment lost 5 bases and the J segment 6 bases; nucleotides outside the gene matches: 6. The germline gives CDR1 MDHEN, CDR2 SYDVKM. The CDR3: CASSLYRGGQPQHF. The CDR3 nucleotides are TGTGCCAGCAGTCTTTACAGGGGGGGTCAGCCCCAGCATTTT. Looking up the rest from reference TRBV28 and TRBJ1-5 gives the full variable domain: DVKVTQSSRYLVKRTGEKVFLECVQDMDHENMFWYRQDPGLGLRLIYFSYDVKMKEKGDIPEGYSVSREKKERFSLILESASTNQTSMYLCASSLYRGGQPQHFGDGTRLSIL.

This chain links TRBV24-1 with TRBJ1-1; TRBD1 matches 7 bases. With V trimmed by 3 bases and J by 0 bases, 6 bases remained unmatched. CDR1 is KGHDR, CDR2 SFDVKD, per germline. This CDR3 contains 16 residues. CDR3 amino acids: CATSDPGQSMNTEAFF. For the CDR3, the DNA is TGTGCCACCAGTGATCCGGGACAGTCCATGAACACTGAAGCTTTCTTT.

J is TRBJ2-1 and V is TRBV7-3; the match to TRBD2 covers 9 bases. CDR3 size: 14 residues. Germline CDR1 reads SGHTA; CDR2 reads FQGTGA. V shed 2 bases, J shed 7 bases, and the junction held 3 bases outside the gene matches. The CDR3 is CASSLGTSGNEQFF. As DNA, the CDR3 is TGTGCCAGCAGCTTAGGTACTAGCGGGAATGAGCAGTTCTTC. Full variable domain (missing parts from reference TRBV7-3 and TRBJ2-1): GAGVSQTPSNKVTEKGKYVELRCDPISGHTALYWYRQSLGQGPEFLIYFQGTGAADDSGLPNDRFFAVRPEGSVSTLKIQRTERGDSAVYLCASSLGTSGNEQFFGPGTRLTVL.

The CDR3 spells CASSKAGLNEKLFF. The DNA of the CDR3 is TGTGCCAGTAGTAAGGCAGGGCTTAATGAAAAACTGTTTTTT. This chain joins TRBV19 and TRBJ1-4, with a weak D call TRBD1 (5 bases). This CDR3 comprises 14 residues. Germline V gene sequence: CDR1 LNHDA, CDR2 SQIVND (reference sequence). Trimming removed 4 bases at V and 4 bases at J, with 10 bases between.

The V and J genes are TRBV2 and TRBJ2-3, with a possible D match to TRBD2 (7 bases). The CDR3 length is 15 residues. Germline V gene sequence: CDR1 SNHLY, CDR2 FYNNEI. Trimming shortened V by 7 bases and J by 4 bases, and 18 bases separated the two germline ends. The CDR3 DNA reads as TGTGCCAGCAAGGCAGAGGGGGGGCCCCCAGATACGCAGTATTTT. Its protein is CASKAEGGPPDTQYF.

The rearrangement uses TRBV7-9 and TRBJ2-7, with D maybe TRBD1 (6 bases). V lost 3 bases and J 4 bases, leaving 10 bases between the germline ends. CDR3 length: 13 residues. CDR1 and CDR2 (germline): SEHNR, FQNEAQ (reference sequence). CDR3 bases: TGTGCCAGCAGCTTCCTAACAGGGTACGAGCAGTACTTC. Amino acid sequence: CASSFLTGYEQYF.

The chain joins TRBV7-3 to TRBJ1-1; D is perhaps TRBD1 (5 bases). Per the germline V gene, CDR1 is SGHTA and CDR2 is FQGTGA. This CDR3 region has 15 residues. V was cut by 1 base and J by 4 bases, with 13 bases left in between. This CDR3 reads CASSLSPRGGTEAFF. Here the CDR3 DNA reads TGTGCCAGCAGCTTAAGCCCCCGCGGGGGCACTGAAGCTTTCTTT.

The chain recombines TRBV19 with TRBJ1-6; the D gene is possibly TRBD1 (6 bases). V lost 6 bases, J lost 7 bases, and 13 bases lay in between. Germline V gene lookup returns CDR1 LNHDA and CDR2 SQIVND (reference sequence). The CDR3 runs to 14 residues. CDR3 sequence reads: CASRGRDNNSPLHF. The CDR3 bases are TGTGCCAGTAGGGGCCGGGACAACAATTCACCCCTCCACTTT. Combining the CDR3 with reference TRBV19 and TRBJ1-6 gives the whole variable domain DGGITQSPKYLFRKEGQNVTLSCEQNLNHDAMYWYRQDPGQGLRLIYYSQIVNDFQKGDIAEGYSVSREKKESFPLTVTSAQKNPTAFYLCASRGRDNNSPLHFGNGTRLTVT.

The chain uses TRBV16 and TRBJ1-4, with TRBD1 matching 7 bases. This CDR3 has 14 amino acids. CDR1 is KGHSY and CDR2 is FQNENV in the germline V gene. V dropped 6 bases and J dropped 3; count of bases not matched to a gene: 4. CDR3 amino acids: CASRQGRSNEKLFF. For the CDR3, the DNA is TGTGCCAGCAGACAGGGGAGATCTAATGAAAAACTGTTTTTT.

The chain joins TRBV6-2 or TRBV6-3 to TRBJ2-5, with 7 nucleotides matching TRBD1. J was trimmed by 0 bases and V by 6 bases; bases with no gene match: 7. The germline CDR1 and CDR2 sequences are MNHEY and SVGEGT. The CDR3 consists of 15 residues. CDR3 region: CASSDLDRDQETQYF. The CDR3 DNA is TGTGCCAGCAGCGACTTAGACAGGGACCAAGAGACCCAGTACTTC.

The chain links TRBV21-1 to TRBJ2-7; TRBD2, the table's D call, was not compared with the DNA. TRBV21-1 is noted as a pseudogene. CDR3 size: 14 residues. The CDR3 region has the DNA TGTGCCAGCAGCAGCGGGATCCCTACCTACGAGCAGTACTTC. It encodes CASSSGIPTYEQYF.

CDR3: CASDGGNSPLHF. The CDR3 region has the DNA TGTGCCAGCGACGGGGGTAATTCACCCCTCCACTTT. V usage is TRBV28 and J usage is TRBJ1-6, with a possible D match to TRBD1 (5 bases). This CDR3 has 12 residues. Per germline, CDR1 MDHEN and CDR2 SYDVKM. The V end was cut by 8 bases, the J end by 6 bases, with 8 bases between. The full variable domain, its missing parts supplied by reference TRBV28 and TRBJ1-6, is DVKVTQSSRYLVKRTGEKVFLECVQDMDHENMFWYRQDPGLGLRLIYFSYDVKMKEKGDIPEGYSVSREKKERFSLILESASTNQTSMYLCASDGGNSPLHFGNGTRLTVT.

This clone was seen a handful of times. The rearrangement joins TRBV28 to TRBJ1-6; 8 nucleotides match TRBD1. CDR1 and CDR2 (germline): MDHEN, SYDVKM. The CDR3 runs to 17 residues. J was trimmed by 3 bases and V by 6 bases; bases with no gene match: 10. The chain's CDR3 is CASRKPRGPVYNSPLHF. The DNA of the CDR3 is TGTGCCAGCAGAAAGCCCAGGGGGCCCGTCTATAATTCACCCCTCCACTTT.

V is TRBV6-2 or TRBV6-3 and J is TRBJ2-1; 12 bases match TRBD2. Germline-derived CDR1 and CDR2 are MNHEY and SVGEGT. Trimming at V came to 6 bases and at J to 4 bases, leaving 7 bases not matched to a gene. The CDR3 length is 16 residues. DNA of the CDR3: TGTGCCAGCAGCGGACTAGCGGGGTTGTTTTACAATGAGCAGTTCTTC. It specifies CASSGLAGLFYNEQFF.